The subject of this entry is one T cell receptor (beta chain). Antigen unknown. These data belong to a study of T cells in narcolepsy. Study-wide results and caveats: Autoreactive HCRT-specific and TRIB2-specific clonotypes were marked in same-patient CSF-versus-blood CD4+ comparisons.

Germline CDR1 and CDR2: MNHNS and SASEGT. V lost 5 bases to trimming and J lost 10 bases; unmatched junction nucleotides: 2. CDR3 size: 11 residues. Data came from immunoSEQ multiplex PCR; TCRdb stores just in-frame clones and leaves some out. The sample includes 20,000 to 25,000 clones, approximately 85% of them seen just once. The TCR sequence derives from a human donor in good health. Specimen: memory (CD45RA-) CD4+ T cells from blood. The chain is built from TRBV6-1 and TRBJ1-2; 9 bases fit TRBD1. In nucleotides, the CDR3 is TGTGCCAGCAGTTGGGACAGGGACTACACCTTC. It encodes CASSWDRDYTF.